These T cell receptor beta chains were read from a single sample in a study of T cells after yellow fever vaccination. One entry per CDR3 protein, called by TCRdb with MiXCR from the 5' RACE reads. The sample shows roughly 340,000 distinct CDR3 sequences, 3% to 4.5% of them seen only once. The sequencing used PBMCs, collected 5 days after the yellow fever booster vaccination. The receptors were sampled from a man younger than 35 who received the YFV17D yellow fever vaccine. The CDR3 runs from the conserved cysteine through the conserved F or W. The D gene is left open where the match is weak. Clone size is given for some rows only: seen once, a few or many times, or a class if the clone is expanded.

clone size	J gene	D gene	CDR3 length	V gene	CDR3 DNA	CDR3 protein
few	TRBJ2-1	TRBD2	15	TRBV6-5	TGTGCCAGCAGTTACTCGGCGGGGGACGTCAATGAGCAGTTCTTC	CASSYSAGDVNEQFF
many	TRBJ2-1	TRBD2	15	TRBV12-3/TRBV12-4	TGTGCCAGCACCCTAACTAGCGGGGGCTACAATGAGCAGTTCTTC	CASTLTSGGYNEQFF
few	TRBJ1-2	NA	14	TRBV5-1	TGCGCCAGCAGCTTGGAACGGGGGGACTATGGCTACACCTTC	CASSLERGDYGYTF
few	TRBJ2-5	TRBD2	15	TRBV5-4	TGTGCCCTGGCTGCGGGGAGGGAGAGGGGAGAGACCCAGTACTTC	CALAAGRERGETQYF
NA	TRBJ2-5	TRBD2	16	TRBV28	TGTGCCAGCAGTTTACTAGCGGGGGGGCCCCGGGAGACCCAGTACTTC	CASSLLAGGPRETQYF
NA	TRBJ2-3	NA	13	TRBV21-1	TGTGCCAGTTCGCGGGGTTGCACAGATACGCAGTATTTT	CASSRGCTDTQYF
few	TRBJ2-1	TRBD2	17	TRBV5-1	TGCGCCAGCAGCCCTGGGGCTAGCGGGGGTCTATACAATGAGCAGTTCTTC	CASSPGASGGLYNEQFF
many	TRBJ2-5	NA	15	TRBV7-7	TGTGCCAGCAGCCGATATTTTGAAGGGCGAGAGACCCAGTACTTC	CASSRYFEGRETQYF
few	TRBJ2-1	NA	12	TRBV12-5	TGTGCTAGTGGTTTGGTACTCGATGAGCAGTTCTTC	CASGLVLDEQFF
NA	TRBJ2-4	NA	15	TRBV20-1	TGCAGTGCTACCCTTGGGACCGTAGCCAAAAACATTCAGTACTTC	CSATLGTVAKNIQYF
NA	TRBJ1-5	NA	12	TRBV7-2	TGTGCCAGCACCTTTTACAATCAGCCCCAGCATTTT	CASTFYNQPQHF
many	TRBJ2-3	NA	14	TRBV5-1	TGCGCCAGCAGCTTATACGTGTCGGCAGATACGCAGTATTTT	CASSLYVSADTQYF
many	TRBJ1-2	NA	13	TRBV5-1	TGCGCCAGCAGCTTGGCTGAAGGCTATGGCTACACCTTC	CASSLAEGYGYTF
many	TRBJ2-3	NA	14	TRBV4-3	TGCGCCAGCAGCCCCACCAGGAGCACAGATACGCAGTATTTT	CASSPTRSTDTQYF
few	TRBJ2-5	NA	15	TRBV6-5	TGTGCCAGCAGCTATAGTGGCCCACCCCCCGAGACCCAGTACTTC	CASSYSGPPPETQYF
many	TRBJ2-5	NA	13	TRBV11-2	TGTGCCAGCAGCGATAGGGTGAGGGAGACCCAGTACTTC	CASSDRVRETQYF
NA	TRBJ1-4	NA	15	TRBV19	TGTGCCAGTAGTTCGGACAGTGCAACTAATGAAAAACTGTTTTTT	CASSSDSATNEKLFF
NA	TRBJ1-6	NA	17	TRBV4-3	TGCGCCAGCAGCCCCTCCCCCACCGACAGAAGGAATTCACCCCTCCACTTT	CASSPSPTDRRNSPLHF
many	TRBJ2-5	NA	12	TRBV7-9	TGTGCCAGCAGCTTAGCGGACGGGACCCAGTACTTC	CASSLADGTQYF
NA	TRBJ2-2	NA	15	TRBV12-3/TRBV12-4	TGTGCCAGCAGTTTCATGAGGGCCATCACCGGGGAGCTGTTTTTT	CASSFMRAITGELFF
NA	TRBJ1-3	NA	15	TRBV7-6	TGTGCCAGCAGCTCCCCTTACTCATCTGGAAACACCATATATTTT	CASSSPYSSGNTIYF
few	TRBJ1-6	NA	17	TRBV7-6	TGTGCCAGCAGCTTAGCAACCGTTCCCCTCGATAATTCACCCCTCCACTTT	CASSLATVPLDNSPLHF
NA	TRBJ1-1	TRBD1	13	TRBV7-2	TGTGCCGGAGGGGGCGCAGGCTTCCGTGAAGCTTTCTTT	CAGGGAGFREAFF
NA	TRBJ2-7	NA	12	TRBV6-5	TGTGCCAGCAGTTACTATGGGGGGGCGCAGTACTTC	CASSYYGGAQYF
few	TRBJ1-2	NA	13	TRBV19	TGTGCCAGCCACCCCCTGGGCCACTATGGCTACACCTTC	CASHPLGHYGYTF
NA	TRBJ2-5	NA	15	TRBV28	TGTGCCAGCATGATCCGTACAGTGGGCGTAGAGACCCAGTACTTC	CASMIRTVGVETQYF
NA	TRBJ2-3	NA	14	TRBV5-1	TGCGCCAGCAGCTTGGAATGGGGGTCAGATACGCAGTATTTT	CASSLEWGSDTQYF
many	TRBJ2-7	NA	15	TRBV23-1	TGCGCCAGCAGTCAATACCCGGCCAGGGCCTACGAGCAGTACTTC	CASSQYPARAYEQYF
many	TRBJ2-3	NA	14	TRBV18	TGTGCCAGCTCACCACGGCAGGGCACAGATACGCAGTATTTT	CASSPRQGTDTQYF
many	TRBJ1-5	NA	15	TRBV7-9	TGTGCCAGCAGTCGTGACTCCGGGAGCAATCAGCCCCAGCATTTT	CASSRDSGSNQPQHF
many	TRBJ2-5	TRBD2	16	TRBV28	TGTGCCAGCAGACGAGGTAGCGGGGGCCGACAAGAGACCCAGTACTTC	CASRRGSGGRQETQYF
NA	TRBJ1-2	NA	15	TRBV9	TGTGCCAGCAGCGTAACTCGGGGTGGAGTGGATGGCTACACCTTC	CASSVTRGGVDGYTF
many	TRBJ1-2	NA	14	TRBV20-1	TGCAGTGCTAGAATTCGGGGGGGGAACTATGGCTACACCTTC	CSARIRGGNYGYTF
few	TRBJ2-1	NA	13	TRBV6-2/TRBV6-3	TGTGCCAGCAGTCGCCGGCAGGGTGGTGAGCAGTTCTTC	CASSRRQGGEQFF
few	TRBJ1-5	NA	13	TRBV7-9	TGTGCCAGCAGCCAAGAACAAAATCAGCCCCAGCATTTT	CASSQEQNQPQHF
many	TRBJ2-3	TRBD2	14	TRBV5-1	TGTGCCAGCAGCTTAGCGGGGTCCACAGATACGCAGTATTTT	CASSLAGSTDTQYF
NA	TRBJ1-2	NA	15	TRBV6-6	TGTGCCAGCCTAGACGCGAGAGTGGGGCTAGGTGGCTACACCTTC	CASLDARVGLGGYTF
many	TRBJ2-7	NA	16	TRBV24-1	TGTGCCACCAGAAGCCCCGGACAGCCTCCTTCCTACGAGCAGTACTTC	CATRSPGQPPSYEQYF
many	TRBJ2-7	NA	14	TRBV7-2	TGTGCCAGCAGCCTCCAGGGGAGTACCTACGAGCAGTACTTC	CASSLQGSTYEQYF
NA	TRBJ2-1	NA	15	TRBV19	TGTGCCAGTAGTATAGCAGGGATCGGTCACAATGAGCAGTTCTTC	CASSIAGIGHNEQFF
many	TRBJ1-2	NA	12	TRBV12-3/TRBV12-4	TGTGCCAGCGCCCCCACAGGGCCTGGCTACACCTTC	CASAPTGPGYTF
few	TRBJ2-6	NA	15	TRBV4-3	TGCGCCAGCAGCCAAGCGTACTCTGGGGCCAACGTCCTGACTTTC	CASSQAYSGANVLTF
NA	TRBJ1-2	NA	13	TRBV5-4	TGTGCCAGCAAATACGCAAGGAGGGATGGCTACACCTTC	CASKYARRDGYTF
few	TRBJ2-7	NA	14	TRBV2	TGTGCCAGCAGGAAGGAGCAACGCACGTGGGAGCAGTACTTC	CASRKEQRTWEQYF